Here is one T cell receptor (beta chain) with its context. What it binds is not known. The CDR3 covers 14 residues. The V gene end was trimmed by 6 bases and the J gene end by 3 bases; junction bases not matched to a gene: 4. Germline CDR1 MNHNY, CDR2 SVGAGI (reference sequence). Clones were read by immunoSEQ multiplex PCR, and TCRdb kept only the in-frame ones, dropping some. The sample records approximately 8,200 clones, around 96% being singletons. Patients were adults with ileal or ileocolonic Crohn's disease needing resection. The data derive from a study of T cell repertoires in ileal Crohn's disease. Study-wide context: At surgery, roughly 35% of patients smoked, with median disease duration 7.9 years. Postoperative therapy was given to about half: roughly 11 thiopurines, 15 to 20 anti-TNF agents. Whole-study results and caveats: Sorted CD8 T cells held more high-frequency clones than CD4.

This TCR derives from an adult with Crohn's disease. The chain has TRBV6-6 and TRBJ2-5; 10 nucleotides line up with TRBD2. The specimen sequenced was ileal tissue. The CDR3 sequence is CASRSGTSEETQYF. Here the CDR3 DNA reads TGTGCCAGCAGGTCCGGGACTAGCGAAGAGACCCAGTACTTC.